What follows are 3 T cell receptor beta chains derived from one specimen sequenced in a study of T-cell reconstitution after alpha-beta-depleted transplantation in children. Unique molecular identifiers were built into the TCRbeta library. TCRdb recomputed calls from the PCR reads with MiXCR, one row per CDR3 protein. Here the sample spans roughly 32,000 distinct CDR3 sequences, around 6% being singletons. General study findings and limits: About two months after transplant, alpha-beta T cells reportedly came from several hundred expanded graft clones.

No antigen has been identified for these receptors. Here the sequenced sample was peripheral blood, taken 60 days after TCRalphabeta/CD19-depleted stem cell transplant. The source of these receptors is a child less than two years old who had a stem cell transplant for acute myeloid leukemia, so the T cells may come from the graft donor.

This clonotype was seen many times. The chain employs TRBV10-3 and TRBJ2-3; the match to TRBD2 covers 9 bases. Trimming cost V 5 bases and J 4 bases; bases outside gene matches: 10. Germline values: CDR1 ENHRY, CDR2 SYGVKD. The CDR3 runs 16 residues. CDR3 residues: CAISRSRGGASDTQYF. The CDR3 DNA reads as TGTGCCATCAGTCGTTCCCGCGGGGGGGCATCAGATACGCAGTATTTT.

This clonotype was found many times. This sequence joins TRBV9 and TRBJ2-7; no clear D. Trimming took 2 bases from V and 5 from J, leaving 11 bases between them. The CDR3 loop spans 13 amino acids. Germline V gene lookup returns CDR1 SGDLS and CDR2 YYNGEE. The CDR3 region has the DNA TGTGCCAGCAGCGTGAAGGGAATCGACGAGCAGTACTTC. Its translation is CASSVKGIDEQYF.

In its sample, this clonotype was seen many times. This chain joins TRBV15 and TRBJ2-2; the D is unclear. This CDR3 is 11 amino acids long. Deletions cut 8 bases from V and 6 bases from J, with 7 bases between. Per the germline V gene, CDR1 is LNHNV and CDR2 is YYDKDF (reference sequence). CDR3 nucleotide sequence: TGTGCCACCTCCTCCGCCGGGGAGCTGTTTTTT. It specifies CATSSAGELFF.